These 20 T cell receptor beta chains came from one sample sequenced in a study of early T cells in non-severe SARS-CoV-2 infection. TCRdb used MiXCR to reprocess the 5' RACE reads, holding one entry per CDR3 protein. The sample shows approximately 70,000 distinct CDR3 sequences, over 10% of them seen only once. Specimen: whole blood, collected at baseline. The receptors originated from an adult who was a healthcare worker with PCR-confirmed SARS-CoV-2 infection or an uninfected control (not recorded which).

The V and J genes are TRBV7-9 and TRBJ1-2, with a weak D call TRBD1 (6 bases). CDR3 length equals 15 residues. From germline, CDR1 is SEHNR and CDR2 FQNEAQ (reference sequence). Trimming left V 0 bases short and J 5 bases short, with 13 bases between. CDR3 coding DNA: TGTGCCAGCAGCTTAGCAGGGGGAGATTTTTATGGCTACACCTTC. This encodes CASSLAGGDFYGYTF.

The chain employs TRBV21-1 and TRBJ2-2. TRBV21-1 is assigned pseudogene status. This CDR3 spans 16 amino acids. The CDR3 protein is CASIGSLLQNTGELFF. As DNA, the CDR3 is TGTGCCAGCATCGGCAGTCTTCTCCAGAACACCGGGGAGCTGTTTTTT.

This chain uses TRBV6-6 with TRBJ2-3, with D possibly matching TRBD2 (6 bases). Per germline, CDR1 MNHNY and CDR2 SVGAGI (reference sequence). The CDR3 is made up of 17 amino acids. Trimming left V 4 bases short and J 0 bases short, with 17 bases between. Written as DNA, the CDR3 is TGTGCCAGCAGTTTCTCCGCCTCGGGACTCAGCACAGATACGCAGTATTTT. Its translation is CASSFSASGLSTDTQYF.

There are a few counts of this clonotype. The chain has TRBV29-1 and TRBJ1-3, with D tentatively TRBD1 (6 bases). This CDR3 comprises 13 residues. Trimming cost V 6 bases and J 2 bases, with 11 bases left between them. Germline-derived CDR1 and CDR2 are SQVTM and ANQGSEA. CDR3 bases: TGCAGCGTGGTGGAGGGGGCTGGAAACACCATATATTTT. Amino acids: CSVVEGAGNTIYF.

This clonotype was recorded a few times. This chain uses TRBV28 with TRBJ2-7, with D perhaps matching TRBD1 (6 bases). CDR1 and CDR2 from the germline V gene are MDHEN and SYDVKM. This CDR3 is 13 amino acids long. V lost 8 bases, J lost 5 bases, and 16 bases lay in between. The CDR3 nucleotides read TGTGCCAGCGTGGGGGACAAAACTGACGAGCAGTACTTC. Residues: CASVGDKTDEQYF.

This clonotype was picked up a small number of times. The CDR3 DNA reads TGCGCCAGCAGCCCAGGACGGGAAAATCAGCCCCAGCATTTT. Amino acid sequence: CASSPGRENQPQHF. The chain uses TRBV5-1 and TRBJ1-5; D call uncertain. Germline V lookup: CDR1 SGHRS, CDR2 YFSETQ. CDR3 size: 14 residues. V was cut by 4 bases and J by 4 bases, with 12 bases left in between.

This clonotype was observed a few times. The chain combines TRBV28 with TRBJ2-3, with 9 bases that match TRBD2. There are 18 residues in the CDR3. V gave up 7 bases and J gave up 2 bases; unmatched junction bases: 16. CDR1 and CDR2 (germline): MDHEN, SYDVKM. The CDR3 coding sequence is TGTGCCAGCACAACCCGGGCGGGAGGGTCCCATCCCACAGATACGCAGTATTTT. Its translation is CASTTRAGGSHPTDTQYF.

This chain links TRBV12-3 or TRBV12-4 with TRBJ1-2; D not resolved. V lost 3 bases, J lost 7 bases, and 15 bases lay in between. This CDR3 is built from 14 residues. The CDR3 coding sequence is TGTGCCAGCAGTTTCAAGGGTCTGCCGGCTGGCTACACCTTC. Translating it yields CASSFKGLPAGYTF.

This clonotype was observed a handful of times. J is TRBJ2-3 and V is TRBV18, with a weak D call TRBD1 (5 bases). Germline V gives CDR1 KGHSH, CDR2 LQKENI. The CDR3 is made up of 15 amino acids. V shed 6 bases and J shed 0 bases, with 13 bases lying between them. The chain's CDR3 is CASSPRTGSTDTQYF. CDR3 coding DNA: TGTGCCAGCTCCCCGCGAACAGGAAGCACAGATACGCAGTATTTT.

This clonotype was seen a few times. The rearrangement links TRBV18 to TRBJ1-2, with 8 bases aligning to TRBD1. The CDR3 contains 13 residues. The germline V gene has CDR1 KGHSH and CDR2 LQKENI. After removal of 4 bases from V and 3 bases from J, the junction contained 1 base not matched to a gene. DNA of the CDR3: TGTGCCAGCTCACTGGGACAGGACTATGGCTACACCTTC. Protein product: CASSLGQDYGYTF.

This clonotype showed up just a few times. The V and J genes are TRBV6-2 or TRBV6-3 and TRBJ1-5; TRBD1 matches at 9 bases. Germline V gene data show CDR1 as MNHEY and CDR2 as SVGEGT. Unmatched junction bases numbered 13, after V lost 5 bases and J lost 5 bases. CDR3 size: 17 residues. The CDR3 region is CASSPPLTGTGHQPQHF. DNA for the CDR3: TGTGCCAGCAGTCCACCCTTAACCGGGACAGGGCATCAGCCCCAGCATTTT.

This sequence joins TRBV7-9 and TRBJ2-5, with D perhaps being TRBD1 or TRBD2 (5 bases each). Trimming stripped 5 bases from V and 7 bases from J, with 17 bases between. The length of the CDR3 is 14 residues. Germline assignment: CDR1 SEHNR and CDR2 FQNEAQ (reference sequence). Written as DNA, the CDR3 is TGTGCCAGCAGCCCCGAGGGGACCCCCGGGACCCAGTACTTC. Residues: CASSPEGTPGTQYF. The full variable domain, completed using reference TRBV7-9 and TRBJ2-5, is DTGVSQNPRHKITKRGQNVTFRCDPISEHNRLYWYRQTLGQGPEFLTYFQNEAQLEKSRLLSDRFSAERPKGSFSTLEIQRTEQGDSAMYLCASSPEGTPGTQYFGPGTRLLVL.

This clonotype was observed at least ten times. This rearrangement joins TRBV7-9 to TRBJ2-3; TRBD2 matches 8 bases. Looked up from germline, CDR1 is SEHNR and CDR2 is FQNEAQ (reference sequence). The trim removed 3 bases at V and 4 bases at J, leaving 6 bases unmatched. CDR3 length: 15 residues. The CDR3 DNA reads TGTGCCAGCAGCTTGAGGAGCGGGGGATCAGATACGCAGTATTTT. Translated, it gives CASSLRSGGSDTQYF.

This clonotype was seen ten or more times. The chain uses TRBV5-1 and TRBJ2-7; the D gene is possibly TRBD1 (6 bases). Trimming removed 0 bases from V and 0 bases from J, with 10 bases in between. The CDR3 covers 15 residues. CDR1 is SGHRS, CDR2 YFSETQ, per germline. CDR3 in amino acids: CASSLGQAHSYEQYF. In DNA form, the CDR3 reads TGCGCCAGCAGCTTGGGACAGGCGCACTCCTACGAGCAGTACTTC.

This clonotype came up a few times. The V and J genes are TRBV10-1 and TRBJ1-1; the D is unclear. The CDR3 contains 14 residues. The V gene's germline CDR1 is WNHNN and CDR2 SYGVQD (reference sequence). V was shortened by 3 bases and J by 1 base, with 9 bases between the two germline ends. The CDR3 DNA reads as TGCGCCAGCAGTGAACGAACAGCGAACACTGAAGCTTTCTTT. This codes for CASSERTANTEAFF.

This clonotype was seen a handful of times. The V and J genes are TRBV7-2 and TRBJ1-1; D is uncertain. Germline V gene sequence: CDR1 SGHTA, CDR2 FQGNSA. The CDR3 is 13 residues long. The germline V and J ends were trimmed by 5 bases and 1 base, with 8 bases remaining between them. The CDR3 reads CASSRTENTEAFF. The CDR3, as DNA: TGTGCCAGCAGCCGTACAGAGAACACTGAAGCTTTCTTT.

This clonotype was picked up a small number of times. V and J are TRBV13 and TRBJ2-3; D gene uncertain. V was pared by 4 bases and J by 0 bases, with 5 bases between. From germline, CDR1 is PRHDT and CDR2 FYEKMQ (reference sequence). The CDR3 is made up of 13 amino acids. CDR3 nucleotides: TGTGCCAGCAGCTCCCCCAGCACAGATACGCAGTATTTT. It is translated as CASSSPSTDTQYF.

This clonotype has a count of ten or more. The chain links TRBV7-6 to TRBJ2-5; D gene unclear. With 6 bases removed from V and 5 bases from J, the gap between germline ends came to 7 bases. This CDR3 has 11 residues. Germline CDR1 is SGHVS and CDR2 is FNYEAQ. The CDR3 sequence: CASRQMETQYF. Written as DNA, the CDR3 is TGTGCCAGCAGACAAATGGAGACCCAGTACTTC. Complete variable domain (other parts from reference TRBV7-6 and TRBJ2-5): GAGVSQSPRYKVTKRGQDVALRCDPISGHVSLYWYRQALGQGPEFLTYFNYEAQQDKSGLPNDRFSAERPEGSISTLTIQRTEQRDSAMYRCASRQMETQYFGPGTRLLVL.

In this sample, this clonotype turned up a few times. The rearrangement links TRBV18 to TRBJ2-3, with D hard to call. CDR3 length: 16 amino acids. V was trimmed by 0 bases and J by 4 bases, leaving 14 bases between them. Germline V lookup: CDR1 KGHSH, CDR2 LQKENI. CDR3 bases: TGTGCCAGCTCACCACCGGAGTTACCTGCGTCAGATACGCAGTATTTT. It specifies CASSPPELPASDTQYF.

Points on this clonotype: Its ends do not fully match the called genes, so a read error is possible. The rearrangement joins TRBV5-4 to TRBJ1-2, with D possibly being TRBD1 (5 bases). CDR1 is SGHNT, CDR2 YYREEE, per germline (reference sequence). The CDR3 runs 14 residues. The CDR3 region is CASSLGQGNDGYTF. The DNA of the CDR3 is TGTGCCAGCAGCTTGGGCCAGGGTAACGATGGCTACACCTTC.